The rows below give T cell receptor beta chains drawn from one sample of a study of radiation and T cells in renal cell carcinoma. TCRdb's table, derived via immunoSEQ multiplex PCR, lists solely in-frame clones and lacks some. The sample shows about 130,000 clones, more than 80% of them seen only once. The material sequenced was blood, taken from a patient whose treatment included radiotherapy and nephrectomy. Source of these receptors: a woman aged 60-75 years with renal cell carcinoma. The CDR3 runs from the conserved cysteine through the conserved F or W. The D gene is left open where the match is weak. Not every row has a clone size; where given, it reads once, few, many or a size class.

14 | TRBJ2-7 | . | . | TRBV25-1 | CASSEGPIWGEQYF | TGTGCCAGCAGTGAGGGACCGATTTGGGGCGAGCAGTACTTC
14 | TRBJ2-4 | . | . | TRBV30 | CAWSVWGAKNIQYF | TGTGCCTGGAGTGTCTGGGGCGCCAAAAACATTCAGTACTTC
16 | TRBJ1-2 | . | . | TRBV29-1 | CSVDAGAGGFADGYTF | TGCAGCGTTGATGCCGGGGCGGGGGGTTTCGCTGATGGCTACACCTTC
13 | TRBJ2-1 | . | . | TRBV7-9 | CASSLVGTNEQFF | TGTGCCAGCAGCTTAGTGGGGACCAATGAGCAGTTCTTC
18 | TRBJ2-3 | . | TRBD2 | TRBV30 | CAWSVPLQTSGRADTQYF | TGTGCCTGGAGTGTACCTTTGCAGACTAGCGGGAGAGCAGATACGCAGTATTTT
14 | TRBJ1-2 | . | . | TRBV7-2 | CASSSTGINYGYTF | TGTGCCAGCAGCTCCACAGGGATTAACTATGGCTACACCTTC
16 | TRBJ2-2 | . | TRBD2 | TRBV6-1 | CASSEGEPGEGGELFF | TGTGCCAGCAGTGAAGGGGAACCCGGGGAGGGTGGGGAGCTGTTTTTT
14 | TRBJ2-3 | . | . | TRBV9 | CASSVVPSLDTQYF | TGTGCCAGCAGCGTAGTTCCTAGCTTGGATACGCAGTATTTT
12 | TRBJ2-5 | once | TRBD1 | TRBV2 | CASRDRGETQYF | TGTGCCAGCAGAGACAGGGGGGAGACCCAGTACTTC
15 | TRBJ2-3 | . | TRBD2 | TRBV9 | CASSVTGGYSDTQYF | TGTGCCAGCAGCGTCACGGGGGGGTATTCAGATACGCAGTATTTT
14 | TRBJ2-1 | . | TRBD2 | TRBV6-1 | CASSLGLAPNEQFF | TGTGCCAGCAGTTTAGGACTAGCTCCCAATGAGCAGTTCTTC
15 | TRBJ2-7 | . | . | TRBV4-1 | CASSQDRGSSYEQYF | TGCGCCAGCAGCCAAGATAGGGGGAGCTCCTACGAGCAGTACTTC
17 | TRBJ2-1 | . | TRBD2 | TRBV9 | CASSVPRSGGARNEQFF | TGTGCCAGCAGCGTCCCCCGTAGCGGGGGGGCTAGGAATGAGCAGTTCTTC
15 | TRBJ1-2 | . | . | TRBV19 | CASSITARANYGYTF | TGTGCCAGTAGTATTACAGCCCGAGCTAACTATGGCTACACCTTC
16 | TRBJ1-2 | . | . | TRBV25-1 | CASSEGLGREVYGYTF | TGTGCCAGCAGTGAAGGGTTAGGCAGGGAGGTCTATGGCTACACCTTC
15 | TRBJ2-7 | . | TRBD1 | TRBV5-4 | CASSLSAGGSYEQYF | TGTGCCAGCAGCTTGTCGGCAGGGGGATCCTACGAGCAGTACTTC
14 | TRBJ2-7 | . | . | TRBV28 | CASSLTGNPYEQYF | TGTGCCAGCAGTTTGACTGGGAACCCCTACGAGCAGTACTTC
14 | TRBJ2-1 | . | . | TRBV9 | CASSVVGTLNEQFF | TGTGCCAGCAGCGTAGTGGGGACTTTAAATGAGCAGTTCTTC
14 | TRBJ2-5 | . | . | TRBV19 | CASSIGQVQETQYF | TGTGCCAGTAGTATAGGGCAGGTTCAAGAGACCCAGTACTTC
15 | TRBJ2-3 | . | TRBD1 | TRBV27 | CASRDRDRSTDTQYF | TGTGCCAGCAGGGATCGGGACAGGAGCACAGATACGCAGTATTTT
14 | TRBJ1-1 | few | . | TRBV5-1 | CASSLGFRSTEAFF | TGCGCCAGCAGCTTGGGATTCAGGTCCACTGAAGCTTTCTTT
11 | TRBJ2-2 | few | . | TRBV6-5 | CASSSTGELFF | TGTGCCAGCAGTTCCACCGGGGAGCTGTTTTTT
14 | TRBJ2-7 | . | . | TRBV5-4 | CASSLAGTRYEQYF | TGTGCCAGCAGCTTGGCCGGGACCCGCTACGAGCAGTACTTC
17 | TRBJ2-3 | . | TRBD2 | TRBV29-1 | CSVEGIVSGGALDTQYF | TGCAGCGTTGAAGGGATCGTTAGCGGGGGGGCCTTAGATACGCAGTATTTT
14 | TRBJ2-7 | . | . | TRBV5-1 | CASSPGELVYEQYF | TGCGCCAGCAGCCCGGGGGAGTTAGTCTACGAGCAGTACTTC
15 | TRBJ2-1 | . | . | TRBV6-5 | CASRRRTSSYNEQFF | TGTGCCAGCAGGAGGAGGACCAGCTCCTACAATGAGCAGTTCTTC